This paragraph covers one T cell receptor (beta chain) sequence. Sequenced by immunoSEQ multiplex PCR; TCRdb stores in-frame clones only, minus some. Of about 58,000 clones listed, 75% to 90% are singletons. Germline values: CDR1 SGHAT, CDR2 FQNNGV. V lost 7 bases and J lost 9, with 10 bases in between. There are 11 residues in the CDR3. This sample is drawn from a study of blood T cell repertoires in COVID-19. Study at large: Samples came from the United States, Italy and Spain, spanning acute and convalescent COVID-19.

This receptor was obtained from a human donor in a cohort sampled during active COVID-19. This chain links TRBV11-2 with TRBJ2-1, with a possible D match to TRBD2 (6 bases). The specimen sequenced was peripheral blood. CDR3 sequence: CASTPEGEQFF. The CDR3 bases are TGTGCCAGCACCCCGGAGGGTGAGCAGTTCTTC.